This T cell receptor (beta chain) emerged from a study of blood T cell repertoires in COVID-19. Study-level information: Specimens from acute and convalescent COVID-19 originated in the United States, Italy and Spain.

Deletions cut 3 bases from V and 4 bases from J, with 12 bases between. The CDR3 length is 14 residues. Germline loops: CDR1 SGHVS, CDR2 FQNEAQ. Original analysis: Reference gene primer amplification gave estimated nucleated cell counts. Some clones are missing from TCRdb's copy, which holds only in-frame ones; the method was immunoSEQ multiplex PCR. That table gives V, J and clone size, and the DNA gave D and trimming. Here the sample spans roughly 300,000 clones, roughly 89% being singletons. The Seattle patients, enrolled during active infection, were followed longitudinally. The V call is TRBV7-8, the J call TRBJ1-2, with no clear D. The sequenced sample consisted of peripheral blood. The clonotype originates from a woman aged 25 to 39 with COVID-19, enrolled during active disease. In DNA, the CDR3 is TGTGCCAGCAGCTTGAACCGAGGGCCCTATGGCTACACCTTC. Translating it yields CASSLNRGPYGYTF.